This entry describes one T cell receptor beta chain. Its specificity is unknown. This CDR3 has 14 residues. Germline trimming cut 3 bases from V and 1 base from J; bases unmatched to any gene: 1. Germline loops: CDR1 SGHTA, CDR2 FQGNSA. These data are taken from a study of cytomegalovirus exposure and HLA in healthy donors. Looking at the study overall: Approximately 180 million T cells yielded 100 million or so unique TCR beta sequences, as an earlier analysis found.

The primer mix had 60 Vbeta and 13 Jbeta primers. Data came from immunoSEQ multiplex PCR; TCRdb stores just in-frame clones and leaves some out. Counted here are some 160,000 clones, approximately 80% occurring once; the ten biggest clones make up under 1.5%. Overall study results and limits: Earlier results showed most TCR beta V segments being productive about 87% or about 30% of the time. Listed as cytomegalovirus-associated were 150 or so TCR beta chains. Generally TCR sequences proved uncommon, though certain public TCRs appeared in numerous donors.

The rearrangement joins TRBV7-2 to TRBJ2-5; 8 bases fit TRBD1. The sequence derives from a male donor in good health and CMV-seronegative. Sequencing was carried out using PBMCs. The CDR3 bases are TGTGCCAGCAGCTTCCAGGGGGCCCAAGAGACCCAGTACTTC. It yields the protein CASSFQGAQETQYF.